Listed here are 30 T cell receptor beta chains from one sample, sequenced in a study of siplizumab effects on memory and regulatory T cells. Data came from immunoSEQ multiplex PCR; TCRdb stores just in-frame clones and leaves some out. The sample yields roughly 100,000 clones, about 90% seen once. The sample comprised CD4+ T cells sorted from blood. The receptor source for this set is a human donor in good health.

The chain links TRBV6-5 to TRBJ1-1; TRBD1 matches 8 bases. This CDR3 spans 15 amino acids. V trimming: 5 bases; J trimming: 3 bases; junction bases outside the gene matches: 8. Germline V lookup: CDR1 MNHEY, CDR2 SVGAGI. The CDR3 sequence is CASSGQGKGDTEAFF. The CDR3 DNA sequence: TGTGCCAGCAGTGGACAGGGAAAGGGAGACACTGAAGCTTTCTTT.

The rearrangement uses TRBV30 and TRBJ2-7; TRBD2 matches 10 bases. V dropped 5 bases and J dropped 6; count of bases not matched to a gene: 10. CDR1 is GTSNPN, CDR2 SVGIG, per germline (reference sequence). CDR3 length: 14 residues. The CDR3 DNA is TGTGCCTGGGACAAAGCGGGAGGGGGAACCGAGCAGTACTTC. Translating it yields CAWDKAGGGTEQYF. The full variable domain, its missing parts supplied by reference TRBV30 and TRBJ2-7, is SQTIHQWPATLVQPVGSPLSLECTVEGTSNPNLYWYRQAAGRGLQLLFYSVGIGQISSEVPQNLSASRPQDRQFILSSKKLLLSDSGFYLCAWDKAGGGTEQYFGPGTRLTVT.

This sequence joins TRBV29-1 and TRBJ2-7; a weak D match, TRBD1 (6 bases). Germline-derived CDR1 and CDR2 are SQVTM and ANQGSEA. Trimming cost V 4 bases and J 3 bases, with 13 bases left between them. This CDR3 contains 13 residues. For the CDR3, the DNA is TGCAGCGTTGTAGCAGGGGTCGGCTACGAGCAGTACTTC. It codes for CSVVAGVGYEQYF.

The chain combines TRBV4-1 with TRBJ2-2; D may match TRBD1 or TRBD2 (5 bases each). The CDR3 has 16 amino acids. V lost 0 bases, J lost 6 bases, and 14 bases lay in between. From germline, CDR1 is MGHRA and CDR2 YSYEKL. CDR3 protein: CASSQDYKGTAGELFF. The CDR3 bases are TGCGCCAGCAGCCAAGATTATAAAGGGACCGCCGGGGAGCTGTTTTTT.

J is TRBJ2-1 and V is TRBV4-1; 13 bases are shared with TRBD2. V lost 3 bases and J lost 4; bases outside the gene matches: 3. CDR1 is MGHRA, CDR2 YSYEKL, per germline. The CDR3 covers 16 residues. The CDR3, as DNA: TGCGCCAGCAGCCAGCCGGGACTAGCGGGGTACAATGAGCAGTTCTTC. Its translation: CASSQPGLAGYNEQFF.

The CDR3 DNA reads as TGTGCCAGCAGCTTAGGGTCGACAGGGTACGGCTACACCTTC. Translation gives CASSLGSTGYGYTF. The rearrangement joins TRBV11-3 to TRBJ1-2; 7 bases line up with TRBD1. Germline loops: CDR1 SGHNT, CDR2 YENEEA. CDR3 length: 14 residues. Germline trimming cut 1 base from V and 8 bases from J; bases unmatched to any gene: 7.

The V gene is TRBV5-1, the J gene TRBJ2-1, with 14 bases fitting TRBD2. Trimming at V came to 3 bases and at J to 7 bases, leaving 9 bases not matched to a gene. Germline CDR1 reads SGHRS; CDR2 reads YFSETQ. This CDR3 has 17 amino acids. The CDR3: CASSYYSGTSGSNEQFF. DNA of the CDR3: TGCGCCAGCAGCTATTACTCCGGGACTAGCGGGAGTAATGAGCAGTTCTTC.

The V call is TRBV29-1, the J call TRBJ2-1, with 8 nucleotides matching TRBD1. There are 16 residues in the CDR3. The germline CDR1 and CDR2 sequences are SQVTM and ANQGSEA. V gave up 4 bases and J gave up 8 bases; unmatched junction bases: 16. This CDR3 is CSVGGRTGLGLDEQFF. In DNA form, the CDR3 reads TGCAGCGTTGGGGGCCGGACAGGGTTGGGCTTGGATGAGCAGTTCTTC.

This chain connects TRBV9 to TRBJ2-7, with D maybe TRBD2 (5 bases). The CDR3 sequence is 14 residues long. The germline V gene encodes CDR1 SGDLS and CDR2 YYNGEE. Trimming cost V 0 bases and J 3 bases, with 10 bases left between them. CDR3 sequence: CASSVDDYRYEQYF. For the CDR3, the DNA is TGTGCCAGCAGCGTAGATGACTACCGCTACGAGCAGTACTTC.

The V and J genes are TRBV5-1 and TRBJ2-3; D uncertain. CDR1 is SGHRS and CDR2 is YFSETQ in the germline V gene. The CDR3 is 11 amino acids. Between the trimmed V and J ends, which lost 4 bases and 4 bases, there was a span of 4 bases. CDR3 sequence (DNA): TGCGCCAGCAGCCTGTCAGATACGCAGTATTTT. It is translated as CASSLSDTQYF.

Here the CDR3 reads CASGPENTEAFF. The CDR3 DNA reads TGTGCCAGCGGGCCCGAGAACACTGAAGCTTTCTTT. This chain connects TRBV28 to TRBJ1-1; unclear D gene. The CDR3 runs 12 residues. The germline V gene encodes CDR1 MDHEN and CDR2 SYDVKM. Trimming pared 8 bases from V and 1 base from J, leaving 8 bases between.

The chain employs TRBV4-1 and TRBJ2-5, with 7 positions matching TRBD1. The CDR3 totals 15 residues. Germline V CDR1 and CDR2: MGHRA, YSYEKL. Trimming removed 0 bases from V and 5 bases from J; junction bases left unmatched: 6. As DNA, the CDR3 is TGCGCCAGCAGCCAAGACCGGACAGGTAGCGAGACCCAGTACTTC. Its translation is CASSQDRTGSETQYF.

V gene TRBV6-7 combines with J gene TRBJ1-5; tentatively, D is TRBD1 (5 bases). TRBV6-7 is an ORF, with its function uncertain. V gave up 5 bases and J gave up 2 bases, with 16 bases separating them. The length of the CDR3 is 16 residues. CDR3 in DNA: TGTGCCAGCAGTCCCCGCTTCGAAGGGGGCAATCAGCCCCAGCATTTT. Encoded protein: CASSPRFEGGNQPQHF.

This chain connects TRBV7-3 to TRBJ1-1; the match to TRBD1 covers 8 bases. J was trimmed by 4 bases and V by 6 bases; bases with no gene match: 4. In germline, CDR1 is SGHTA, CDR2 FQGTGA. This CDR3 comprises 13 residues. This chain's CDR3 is CASSSQGVTEAFF. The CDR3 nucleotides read TGTGCCAGCAGTTCACAGGGGGTCACTGAAGCTTTCTTT.

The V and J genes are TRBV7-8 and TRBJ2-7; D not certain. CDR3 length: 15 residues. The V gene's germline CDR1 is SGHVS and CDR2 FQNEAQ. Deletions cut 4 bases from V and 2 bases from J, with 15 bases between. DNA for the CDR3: TGTGCCAGCAGCTCGGACGATAGGATTGCCTACGAGCAGTACTTC. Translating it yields CASSSDDRIAYEQYF.

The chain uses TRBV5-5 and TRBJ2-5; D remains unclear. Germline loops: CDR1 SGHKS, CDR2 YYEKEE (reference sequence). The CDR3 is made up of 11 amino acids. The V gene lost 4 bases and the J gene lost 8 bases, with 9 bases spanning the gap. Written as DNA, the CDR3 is TGTGCCAGCAGCCGCCCCGGAACCCAGTACTTC. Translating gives CASSRPGTQYF.

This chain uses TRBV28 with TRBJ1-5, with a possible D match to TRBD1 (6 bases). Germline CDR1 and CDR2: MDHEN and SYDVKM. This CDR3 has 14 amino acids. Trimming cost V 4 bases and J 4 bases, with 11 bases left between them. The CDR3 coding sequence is TGTGCCAGCAGTTCATGGGGGGCTAATCAGCCCCAGCATTTT. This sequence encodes CASSSWGANQPQHF.

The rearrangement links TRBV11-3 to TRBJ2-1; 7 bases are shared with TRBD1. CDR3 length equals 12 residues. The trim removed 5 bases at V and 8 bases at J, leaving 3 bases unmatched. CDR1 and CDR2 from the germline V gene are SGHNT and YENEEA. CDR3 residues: CASSAQGYEQFF. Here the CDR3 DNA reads TGTGCCAGCAGCGCACAGGGGTATGAGCAGTTCTTC.

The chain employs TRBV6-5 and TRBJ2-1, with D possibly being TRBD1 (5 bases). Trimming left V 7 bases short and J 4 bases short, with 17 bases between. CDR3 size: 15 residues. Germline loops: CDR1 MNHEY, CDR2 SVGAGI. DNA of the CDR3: TGTGCCAGCAACCGTCAGGGTAGTATTTACAATGAGCAGTTCTTC. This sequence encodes CASNRQGSIYNEQFF.

In DNA form, the CDR3 reads TGTGCCAGCAGCTTAGCGGGGGGAAACCTAGCACAGGCGGAGCTGTTTTTT. Translated: CASSLAGGNLAQAELFF. The V and J genes are TRBV7-9 and TRBJ2-2, with D perhaps matching TRBD2 (6 bases). There are 17 residues in the CDR3. V was trimmed by 0 bases and J by 10 bases, leaving 21 bases between them. Germline loops: CDR1 SEHNR, CDR2 FQNEAQ (reference sequence).

The chain's CDR3 is CASRSKTSRGEKLFF. The CDR3, as DNA: TGTGCCAGCAGGTCGAAGACGAGCAGGGGTGAAAAACTGTTTTTT. V and J are TRBV28 and TRBJ1-4, with D possibly matching TRBD1 (6 bases). Germline CDR1 and CDR2: MDHEN and SYDVKM. Between the trimmed V and J ends, which lost 6 bases and 7 bases, there was a span of 18 bases. This CDR3 region has 15 residues.

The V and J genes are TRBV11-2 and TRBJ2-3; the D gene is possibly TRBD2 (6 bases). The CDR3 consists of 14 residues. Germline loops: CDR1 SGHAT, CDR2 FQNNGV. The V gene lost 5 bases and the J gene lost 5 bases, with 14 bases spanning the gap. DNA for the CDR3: TGTGCCAGCAGCCAGGACTACAAAATAGATACGCAGTATTTT. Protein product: CASSQDYKIDTQYF.

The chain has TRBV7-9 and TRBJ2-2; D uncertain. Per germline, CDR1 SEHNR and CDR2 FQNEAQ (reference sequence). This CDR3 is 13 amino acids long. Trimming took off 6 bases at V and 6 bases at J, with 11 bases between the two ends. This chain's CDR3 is CASSITGSGELFF. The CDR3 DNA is TGTGCCAGCAGTATTACGGGTTCCGGGGAGCTGTTTTTT.

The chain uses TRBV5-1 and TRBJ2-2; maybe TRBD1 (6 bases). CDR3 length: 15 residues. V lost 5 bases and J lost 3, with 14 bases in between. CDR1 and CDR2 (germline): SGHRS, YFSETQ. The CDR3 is CASRRQVQYTGELFF. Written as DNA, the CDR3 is TGCGCCAGCAGACGACAGGTTCAGTACACCGGGGAGCTGTTTTTT.

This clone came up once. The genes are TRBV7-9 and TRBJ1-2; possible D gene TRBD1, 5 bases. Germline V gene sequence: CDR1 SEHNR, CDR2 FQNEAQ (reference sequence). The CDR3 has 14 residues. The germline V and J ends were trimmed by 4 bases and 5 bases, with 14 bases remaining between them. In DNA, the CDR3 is TGTGCCAGCAGCTCACTAACAGGAGATTATGGCTACACCTTC. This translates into CASSSLTGDYGYTF. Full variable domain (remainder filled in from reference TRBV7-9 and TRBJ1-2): DTGVSQNPRHKITKRGQNVTFRCDPISEHNRLYWYRQTLGQGPEFLTYFQNEAQLEKSRLLSDRFSAERPKGSFSTLEIQRTEQGDSAMYLCASSSLTGDYGYTFGSGTRLTVV.

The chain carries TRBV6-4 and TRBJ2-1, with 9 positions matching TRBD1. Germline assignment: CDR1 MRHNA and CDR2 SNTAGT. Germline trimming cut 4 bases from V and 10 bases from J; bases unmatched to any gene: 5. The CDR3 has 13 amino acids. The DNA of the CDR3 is TGTGCCAGCAGTGGGGACAGGGTCGGCGAGCAGTTCTTC. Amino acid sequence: CASSGDRVGEQFF.

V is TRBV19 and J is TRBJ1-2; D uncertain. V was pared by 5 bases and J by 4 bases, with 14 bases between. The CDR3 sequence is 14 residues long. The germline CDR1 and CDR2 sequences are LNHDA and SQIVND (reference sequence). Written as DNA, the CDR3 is TGTGCCAGTAGTGGAGGAAAAATCTCCTATGGCTACACCTTC. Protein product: CASSGGKISYGYTF. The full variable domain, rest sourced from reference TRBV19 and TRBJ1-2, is DGGITQSPKYLFRKEGQNVTLSCEQNLNHDAMYWYRQDPGQGLRLIYYSQIVNDFQKGDIAEGYSVSREKKESFPLTVTSAQKNPTAFYLCASSGGKISYGYTFGSGTRLTVV.

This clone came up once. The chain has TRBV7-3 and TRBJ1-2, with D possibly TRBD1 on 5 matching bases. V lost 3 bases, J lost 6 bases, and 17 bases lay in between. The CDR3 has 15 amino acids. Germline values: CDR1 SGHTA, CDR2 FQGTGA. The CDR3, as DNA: TGTGCCAGCAGCTTGACCGCCACCTCGGGGCATGGCTACACCTTC. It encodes CASSLTATSGHGYTF.

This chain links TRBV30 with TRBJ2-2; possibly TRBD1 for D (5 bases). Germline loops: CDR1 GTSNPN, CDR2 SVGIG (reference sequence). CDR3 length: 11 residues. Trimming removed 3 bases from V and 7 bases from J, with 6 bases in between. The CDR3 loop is CAWSRVGELFF. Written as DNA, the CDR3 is TGTGCCTGGAGCAGGGTCGGGGAGCTGTTTTTT. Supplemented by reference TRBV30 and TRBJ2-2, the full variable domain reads SQTIHQWPATLVQPVGSPLSLECTVEGTSNPNLYWYRQAAGRGLQLLFYSVGIGQISSEVPQNLSASRPQDRQFILSSKKLLLSDSGFYLCAWSRVGELFFGEGSRLTVL.

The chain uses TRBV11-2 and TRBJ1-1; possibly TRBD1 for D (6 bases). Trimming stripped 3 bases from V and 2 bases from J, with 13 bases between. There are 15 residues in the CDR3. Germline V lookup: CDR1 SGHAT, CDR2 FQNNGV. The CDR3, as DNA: TGTGCCAGCAGCTTTCACGCAGGGGCAAACACTGAAGCTTTCTTT. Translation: CASSFHAGANTEAFF.